The 32 T cell receptor beta chains presented below share a single source sample, sequenced in a study of T cells in Graves' hyperthyroidism and ophthalmopathy. The investigators amplified TCR beta CDR3 regions from RNA transcripts. The HTBI primer set served for first-round RT-PCR of the TCR CDR3. TCRdb reprocessed the multiplex PCR reads via MiXCR and lists one record per CDR3 protein. Seen here are about 760,000 distinct CDR3 sequences, around 40% observed once, and the top ten hold around 32%. Sequencing used blood. The source is a woman aged 40-49 years with Graves' hyperthyroidism.

This clonotype was seen ten or more times. The chain recombines TRBV12-3 or TRBV12-4 with TRBJ1-2; D unresolved. Trimming left V 2 bases short and J 8 bases short, with 15 bases between. This CDR3 has 14 amino acids. The CDR3 spells CASSLLPVAGGYTF. The CDR3 DNA reads as TGTGCCAGCAGTTTATTGCCGGTCGCGGGAGGCTACACCTTC.

The rearrangement uses TRBV4-3 and TRBJ1-6; tentatively, D is TRBD1 (5 bases). The CDR3 has 14 amino acids. From germline, CDR1 is LGHNA and CDR2 YSLEER. The ends were cut back, 0 bases at V and 8 bases at J, with 8 bases in the middle. This chain's CDR3 is CASSQEGDYSPLHF. DNA of the CDR3: TGCGCCAGCAGCCAAGAGGGGGATTATTCACCCCTCCACTTT.

The gene calls are TRBV29-1 and TRBJ2-1, with D hard to call. V was cut by 2 bases and J by 7 bases, with 6 bases left in between. The CDR3 runs 11 residues. Germline V gene sequence: CDR1 SQVTM, CDR2 ANQGSEA. Here the CDR3 DNA reads TGCAGCGTTGAACCATTGAATGAGCAGTTCTTC. This gives the protein CSVEPLNEQFF.

The J gene is TRBJ2-2, the V gene TRBV14; no definite D call. Trimming stripped 2 bases from V and 1 base from J, with 11 bases between. The germline V gene has CDR1 SGHDN and CDR2 FVKESK. CDR3 length: 16 residues. The CDR3 protein is CASSQLLGQNTGELFF. CDR3 DNA: TGTGCCAGCAGCCAACTGTTGGGCCAGAACACCGGGGAGCTGTTTTTT. The full variable domain, rest sourced from reference TRBV14 and TRBJ2-2, is EAGVTQFPSHSVIEKGQTVTLRCDPISGHDNLYWYRRVMGKEIKFLLHFVKESKQDESGMPNNRFLAERTGGTYSTLKVQPAELEDSGVYFCASSQLLGQNTGELFFGEGSRLTVL.

This chain joins TRBV2 and TRBJ1-2; 10 bases match TRBD1. Trimming cost V 3 bases and J 6 bases; bases outside gene matches: 10. Looked up from germline, CDR1 is SNHLY and CDR2 is FYNNEI. CDR3 size: 16 residues. This CDR3 is CASSDGTGEATDGYTF. In DNA, the CDR3 is TGTGCCAGCAGTGACGGGACAGGGGAAGCTACAGATGGCTACACCTTC.

V usage is TRBV10-3 and J usage is TRBJ2-6, with D possibly being TRBD1 (7 bases). The CDR3 is 14 residues long. The ends were cut back, 11 bases at V and 4 bases at J, with 15 bases in the middle. The germline gives CDR1 ENHRY, CDR2 SYGVKD. The CDR3 loop is CAAGPGQGANVLTF. For the CDR3, the DNA is TGTGCCGCGGGACCGGGACAGGGGGCCAACGTCCTGACTTTC.

The sample holds one count of this clonotype. The chain links TRBV10-3 to TRBJ1-2; 9 bases map to TRBD1. The V gene end was trimmed by 6 bases and the J gene end by 4 bases; junction bases not matched to a gene: 3. This CDR3 is built from 13 residues. CDR1 and CDR2 (germline): ENHRY, SYGVKD. CDR3 protein: CAIRDRGIYGYTF. CDR3 DNA sequence: TGTGCCATCAGGGACAGGGGAATCTATGGCTACACCTTC.

This clonotype has a count of ten or more. This chain joins TRBV7-2 and TRBJ1-3; tentatively, D is TRBD1 (5 bases). This CDR3 is built from 15 residues. The V end lost 1 base, the J end lost 0 bases, and 7 bases lay between the germline ends. Germline V gene lookup returns CDR1 SGHTA and CDR2 FQGNSA. The CDR3 DNA reads as TGTGCCAGCAGCTTAGTGGGGGGCTCTGGAAACACCATATATTTT. Its protein is CASSLVGGSGNTIYF.

This clonotype was counted many times. The CDR3 protein is CASMGLRDRGWGEQYF. In DNA, the CDR3 is TGTGCCAGCATGGGCCTCCGGGACAGGGGTTGGGGGGAGCAGTACTTC. The gene calls are TRBV2 and TRBJ2-7; TRBD1 aligns across 10 bases. This CDR3 is built from 16 residues. Germline V gene lookup returns CDR1 SNHLY and CDR2 FYNNEI. Trimming removed 7 bases from V and 7 bases from J; junction bases left unmatched: 16.

This clonotype turned up a few times. The chain combines TRBV7-2 with TRBJ1-2, with no clear D. CDR1 is SGHTA, CDR2 FQGNSA, per germline. V dropped 1 base and J dropped 6 bases, with 9 bases sitting between them. The CDR3 is made up of 13 amino acids. CDR3 coding DNA: TGTGCCAGCAGCTTAGGGGCGAAAAATGGCTACACCTTC. Its protein product is CASSLGAKNGYTF. Full variable domain (missing parts from reference TRBV7-2 and TRBJ1-2): GAGVSQSPSNKVTEKGKDVELRCDPISGHTALYWYRQSLGQGLEFLIYFQGNSAPDKSGLPSDRFSAERTGGSVSTLTIQRTQQEDSAVYLCASSLGAKNGYTFGSGTRLTVV.

With respect to this clonotype: A read error may be the cause here, since a much bigger clone is one base away. This chain links TRBV24-1 with TRBJ1-3; D gene unclear. This CDR3 has 12 amino acids. Germline CDR1 is KGHDR and CDR2 is SFDVKD. For the CDR3, the DNA is TGTGCCACCAGTGGGTCTGGAAACACCACATATTTT. It codes for CATSGSGNTTYF.

The J gene is TRBJ1-6, the V gene TRBV5-1, with a weak D call TRBD1 (6 bases). Trimming left V 1 base short and J 7 bases short, with 9 bases between. This CDR3 spans 14 amino acids. Germline CDR1 SGHRS, CDR2 YFSETQ. The DNA of the CDR3 is TGCGCCAGCAGCTTGCAGGGGATAAATTCACCCCTCCACTTT. Its translation is CASSLQGINSPLHF.

V and J are TRBV7-9 and TRBJ1-2; D unresolved. The CDR3 consists of 12 residues. V lost 5 bases and J lost 6, with 10 bases in between. In germline, CDR1 is SEHNR, CDR2 FQNEAQ (reference sequence). CDR3 sequence (DNA): TGTGCCAGCAGCCCCCTCCGGGATGGCTACACCTTC. It translates to CASSPLRDGYTF.

There are a few counts of this clonotype. The chain recombines TRBV20-1 with TRBJ1-2, with 7 bases matching TRBD1. After removal of 5 bases from V and 4 bases from J, the junction contained 7 bases not matched to a gene. Germline CDR1 and CDR2: DFQATT and SNEGSKA (reference sequence). There are 13 residues in the CDR3. CDR3 loop: CSAHRQGSYGYTF. The CDR3 DNA sequence: TGCAGTGCTCACCGACAGGGTTCCTATGGCTACACCTTC.

As concerns this clonotype: This may be a read error, as it is one base from a much larger clone. The rearrangement links TRBV15 to TRBJ1-1, with 7 nucleotides matching TRBD1. The CDR3 runs 14 residues. The germline V gene encodes CDR1 LNHNV and CDR2 YYDKDF (reference sequence). CDR3 sequence (DNA): TGTGCCACCAGCAGAGAGACAGGGAACACTGGAGCTTTCTTT. Protein sequence: CATSRETGNTGAFF.

On this clonotype: A single base separates this from a much larger clone, so it may be a read error. This sequence joins TRBV4-2 and TRBJ1-2; the match to TRBD1 covers 9 bases. The J segment lost 6 bases and the V segment lost 1 base, leaving 9 bases of the junction unmatched. The germline gives CDR1 LGHNA, CDR2 YNFKEQ. The CDR3 contains 16 residues. CDR3 protein: CASSQVGTGRDHGYTF. CDR3 sequence (DNA): TGTGCCAGCAGCCAAGTTGGGACAGGGAGGGACCATGGCTACACCTTC.

The rearrangement links TRBV20-1 to TRBJ1-5, with D hard to call. CDR1 is DFQATT, CDR2 SNEGSKA, per germline (reference sequence). The CDR3 consists of 14 residues. Trimming took off 1 base at V and 3 bases at J, with 10 bases between the two ends. The CDR3 region has the DNA TGCAGTGCTAGAGGAGGAGGATTCAATCAGCCCCAGCATTTT. It yields the protein CSARGGGFNQPQHF.

This chain links TRBV12-3 or TRBV12-4 with TRBJ2-3; D uncertain. V dropped 3 bases and J dropped 5 bases, with 6 bases sitting between them. This CDR3 region has 12 residues. The DNA for the CDR3 is TGTGCCAGCAGTTTTGGTGGAGATACGCAGTATTTT. It specifies CASSFGGDTQYF.

This clonotype was found a few times. This chain joins TRBV18 and TRBJ2-7, with D unresolved. V was shortened by 5 bases and J by 2 bases, with 10 bases between the two germline ends. Germline values: CDR1 KGHSH, CDR2 LQKENI. This CDR3 is built from 13 residues. CDR3 amino acids: CASSEQATYEQYF. The CDR3 bases are TGTGCCAGCTCAGAGCAGGCAACCTACGAGCAGTACTTC.

This chain uses TRBV25-1 with TRBJ1-1; the match to TRBD1 covers 10 bases. With 6 bases clipped from V and 3 bases from J, the junction kept 7 bases outside the gene matches. Germline V gene lookup returns CDR1 MGHDK and CDR2 SYGVNS. The CDR3 length is 15 residues. For the CDR3, the DNA is TGTGCCAGCAGCGGACGGACAGGGGGGGACACTGAAGCTTTCTTT. Its protein product is CASSGRTGGDTEAFF. Looking up the rest from reference TRBV25-1 and TRBJ1-1 gives the full variable domain: EADIYQTPRYLVIGTGKKITLECSQTMGHDKMYWYQQDPGMELHLIHYSYGVNSTEKGDLSSESTVSRIRTEHFPLTLESARPSHTSQYLCASSGRTGGDTEAFFGQGTRLTVV.

The rearrangement joins TRBV25-1 to TRBJ2-2; possibly TRBD1 or TRBD2 for D (5 bases each). The germline gives CDR1 MGHDK, CDR2 SYGVNS. The CDR3 extends over 15 amino acids. V was cut by 6 bases and J by 0 bases, with 11 bases left in between. The CDR3 spells CASSAGATNTGELFF. CDR3 coding DNA: TGTGCCAGCAGCGCCGGGGCTACGAACACCGGGGAGCTGTTTTTT.

The sample holds many counts of this clonotype. The chain carries TRBV20-1 and TRBJ2-7; TRBD2 aligns across 13 bases. CDR1 and CDR2 from the germline V gene are DFQATT and SNEGSKA (reference sequence). CDR3 size: 14 residues. The V segment lost 4 bases and the J segment 6 bases; nucleotides outside the gene matches: 6. CDR3 DNA: TGCAGTGCTACCGGGACTAGCGGGATGGGCGAGCAGTACTTC. Translating it yields CSATGTSGMGEQYF.

The chain recombines TRBV6-9 with TRBJ1-2, with no clear D. The ends were cut back, 2 bases at V and 7 bases at J, with 26 bases in the middle. The CDR3 runs to 18 residues. The germline V gene has CDR1 MNHGY and CDR2 SVAAGI. The CDR3 DNA is TGTGCCAGCAGTTATCAGAGGGAGCACCTCTATGGCTACGGTGGCTACACCTTC. Residues: CASSYQREHLYGYGGYTF.

The chain carries TRBV10-2 and TRBJ2-7, with TRBD2 as a possible D gene (6 bases). With 5 bases removed from V and 4 bases from J, the gap between germline ends came to 15 bases. Germline lookup yields CDR1 WSHSY and CDR2 SAAADI. CDR3 length equals 14 residues. The CDR3: CASSSSVEGYEQYF. The CDR3 bases are TGCGCCAGCAGTTCTAGCGTGGAGGGTTACGAGCAGTACTTC.

The CDR3 DNA reads TGTGCCAGTAGCCCGTATGGCTCTGGAAACACCATATATTTT. Protein sequence: CASSPYGSGNTIYF. The chain employs TRBV19 and TRBJ1-3; D not resolved. The CDR3 contains 14 residues. The V end lost 6 bases, the J end lost 0 bases, and 9 bases lay between the germline ends. Germline V gene lookup returns CDR1 LNHDA and CDR2 SQIVND (reference sequence).

This chain links TRBV11-3 with TRBJ2-3, with 9 nucleotides matching TRBD1. Germline CDR1 and CDR2: SGHNT and YENEEA. V lost 5 bases to trimming and J lost 2 bases; unmatched junction nucleotides: 8. This CDR3 spans 16 amino acids. CDR3 loop: CASSPGQGRTTDTQYF. The CDR3 coding sequence is TGTGCCAGCAGCCCCGGACAGGGGCGTACCACAGATACGCAGTATTTT. The full variable domain, completed using reference TRBV11-3 and TRBJ2-3, is EAGVVQSPRYKIIEKKQPVAFWCNPISGHNTLYWYLQNLGQGPELLIRYENEEAVDDSQLPKDRFSAERLKGVDSTLKIQPAELGDSAVYLCASSPGQGRTTDTQYFGPGTRLTVL.

J is TRBJ1-5 and V is TRBV20-1; 10 bases line up with TRBD1. The CDR3 loop spans 14 amino acids. Losses at the gene ends were 8 bases for V and 4 bases for J; bases not matched to a gene: 8. Per the germline V gene, CDR1 is DFQATT and CDR2 is SNEGSKA (reference sequence). In nucleotides, the CDR3 is TGCAGTACCCCGGGACAGGGGCCAAATCAGCCCCAGCATTTT. Its translation: CSTPGQGPNQPQHF.

The chain joins TRBV20-1 to TRBJ2-5, with D perhaps TRBD1 or TRBD2 (5 bases each). CDR3 size: 14 residues. Germline values: CDR1 DFQATT, CDR2 SNEGSKA (reference sequence). The CDR3 bases are TGCAGCGTTGACGACGGGGTAGGGGCGAAGACCCAGTACTTC. It specifies CSVDDGVGAKTQYF.

Many counts were recorded for this clonotype. The chain employs TRBV19 and TRBJ1-2; possibly TRBD1 for D (6 bases). Germline assignment: CDR1 LNHDA and CDR2 SQIVND (reference sequence). V lost 5 bases, J lost 7 bases, and 14 bases lay in between. The CDR3 is made up of 13 amino acids. The CDR3 DNA follows: TGTGCCAGTAGTCCACAGGGACAAGGTGGCTACACCTTC. Its protein product is CASSPQGQGGYTF. Based on the CDR3 plus reference TRBV19 and TRBJ1-2, the full variable domain is DGGITQSPKYLFRKEGQNVTLSCEQNLNHDAMYWYRQDPGQGLRLIYYSQIVNDFQKGDIAEGYSVSREKKESFPLTVTSAQKNPTAFYLCASSPQGQGGYTFGSGTRLTVV.

On this clonotype itself: Mismatch with germline at one junction end may stem from a read error. This sequence joins TRBV10-3 and TRBJ2-7; 12 bases map to TRBD2. The CDR3 has 17 residues. Germline V gene data show CDR1 as ENHRY and CDR2 as SYGVKD. DNA for the CDR3: TGTGCCAGCAGTTACTCGGCTAGCGGGGGGGCCCCGTACAAGCAGTACTTC. Protein: CASSYSASGGAPYKQYF.

Regarding this clonotype: A much larger clone lies a single base off, so this may be a read error. The chain joins TRBV2 to TRBJ1-1; tentative D call: TRBD1 (6 bases). This CDR3 spans 18 amino acids. CDR1 SNHLY and CDR2 FYNNEI come from the germline V gene. CDR3 sequence: CASFSAAYLDRRRAEASF. The CDR3 nucleotides read TGTGCCAGCTTTTCGGCGGCCTACCTCGACAGGAGAAGAGCTGAAGCTTCCTTT.

This clonotype was recorded at least ten times. The chain has TRBV7-9 and TRBJ2-7; 8 bases map to TRBD1. The CDR3 consists of 15 residues. Trimming took 3 bases from V and 2 from J; bases not matched to a gene: 6. Germline V gene sequence: CDR1 SEHNR, CDR2 FQNEAQ (reference sequence). CDR3 residues: CASSLGTGYTYEQYF. The CDR3, as DNA: TGTGCCAGCAGCTTGGGGACAGGCTACACCTACGAGCAGTACTTC.